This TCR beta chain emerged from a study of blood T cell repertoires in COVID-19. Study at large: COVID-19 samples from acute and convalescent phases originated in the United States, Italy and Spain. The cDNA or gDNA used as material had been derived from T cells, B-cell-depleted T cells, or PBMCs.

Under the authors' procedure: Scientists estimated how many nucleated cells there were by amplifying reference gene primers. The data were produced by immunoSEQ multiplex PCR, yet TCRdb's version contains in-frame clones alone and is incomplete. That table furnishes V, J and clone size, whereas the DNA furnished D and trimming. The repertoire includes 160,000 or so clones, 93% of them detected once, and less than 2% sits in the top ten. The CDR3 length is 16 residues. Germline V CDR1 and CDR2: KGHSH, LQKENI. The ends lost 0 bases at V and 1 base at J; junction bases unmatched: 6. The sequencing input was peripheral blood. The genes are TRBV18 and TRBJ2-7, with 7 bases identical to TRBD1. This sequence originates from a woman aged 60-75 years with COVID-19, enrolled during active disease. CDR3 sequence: CASSPPGTVPSYEQYF. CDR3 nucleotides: TGTGCCAGCTCACCACCCGGGACAGTACCTTCCTACGAGCAGTACTTC.